These T cell receptor beta chains were read from a single sample in a study of CXCR3-negative and CXCR3-positive naive CD8 T cells. TCRdb re-called the 5' RACE reads, yielding one record per CDR3 amino acid sequence without DNA. Its clone listing holds around 90,000 distinct CDR3 sequences. Input material: naive CXCR3- CD8+ T cells from blood. Every receptor here comes from a human donor in good health. Some clones in this sample may be carry-over from other donors' samples. Each CDR3 is given with its conserved first and last residue.

v_call,j_call,cdr3_aa
TRBV7-9,TRBJ1-2,CASSNRIQDGYTF
TRBV7-2,TRBJ2-7,CASSLVRFVGLAGPGNEQYF
TRBV20-1,TRBJ1-2,CSAREGAGYGYTF
TRBV7-9,TRBJ2-3,CASSSLMVGEADTQYF
TRBV5-6,TRBJ2-3,CASSLFRGGTSTDTQYF
TRBV7-9,TRBJ2-7,CASSHPRDRGSYEQYF
TRBV29-1,TRBJ1-1,CSALQGPNTEAFF
TRBV5-5,TRBJ2-1,CASRNEGGGAYNEQFF
TRBV7-2,TRBJ1-2,CASSSPGTAANYGYTF
TRBV9,TRBJ2-3,CASSAEDSGSLTQYF
TRBV3-1,TRBJ2-1,CASRINPGTGEGSSYNEQFF
TRBV29-1,TRBJ2-1,CSAGTRGNEQFF
TRBV29-1,TRBJ2-1,CSVSQGAGNEQFF
TRBV20-1,TRBJ1-2,CSAPPPGTGYYGYTF
TRBV12-3/TRBV12-4,TRBJ2-1,CASSQPLLALSYNEQFF